The 9 T cell receptor beta chains given below trace back to one sample, sequenced in a study of blood T cell repertoires in COVID-19. Sequencing was performed with immunoSEQ multiplex PCR; in TCRdb, only in-frame clones are kept and a portion is missing. Among under 80,000 clones listed, 75% to 90% were seen once. Sequenced sample: peripheral blood. Receptors originate from a human donor in a cohort sampled during active COVID-19.

The chain has TRBV27 and TRBJ1-1, with 7 bases lining up with TRBD1. Germline V CDR1 and CDR2: MNHEY, SMNVEV (reference sequence). The CDR3 is 14 amino acids. J was trimmed by 4 bases and V by 7 bases; bases with no gene match: 9. In nucleotides, the CDR3 is TGTGCCAGCAACCTAAGGGGGCTTGGCACTGAAGCTTTCTTT. Amino acid sequence: CASNLRGLGTEAFF.

The chain has TRBV11-3 and TRBJ2-7; TRBD2 agrees at 12 bases. Germline V gene lookup returns CDR1 SGHNT and CDR2 YENEEA. Trimming cost V 5 bases and J 9 bases; bases outside gene matches: 8. The CDR3 covers 14 residues. The CDR3 region is CASSETSGRSAQYF. The CDR3 nucleotides are TGTGCCAGCAGCGAGACTAGCGGGAGATCGGCGCAGTACTTC.

The CDR3: CASSLRGLVNTEAFF. CDR3 in DNA: TGTGCCAGCAGCTTGAGGGGGCTAGTGAACACTGAAGCTTTCTTT. The rearrangement links TRBV5-6 to TRBJ1-1; TRBD1 agrees at 7 bases. The CDR3 covers 15 residues. The ends lost 1 base at V and 0 bases at J; junction bases unmatched: 3. CDR1 is SGHDT, CDR2 YYEEEE, per germline. Complete variable domain (other parts from reference TRBV5-6 and TRBJ1-1): DAGVTQSPTHLIKTRGQQVTLRCSPKSGHDTVSWYQQALGQGPQFIFQYYEEEERQRGNFPDRFSGHQFPNYSSELNVNALLLGDSALYLCASSLRGLVNTEAFFGQGTRLTVV.

The rearrangement uses TRBV18 and TRBJ1-4, with 7 bases that match TRBD1. Germline CDR1 is KGHSH and CDR2 is LQKENI. The CDR3 spans 14 residues. The V gene end was trimmed by 4 bases and the J gene end by 10 bases; junction bases not matched to a gene: 9. CDR3 bases: TGTGCCAGCTCACAGACAGGGAATGAAGGAAAACTGTTTTTT. Translation gives CASSQTGNEGKLFF.

The rearrangement uses TRBV14 and TRBJ1-1, with 7 nucleotides matching TRBD1. CDR3 size: 13 residues. V gave up 8 bases and J gave up 5 bases; unmatched junction bases: 8. The V gene's germline CDR1 is SGHDN and CDR2 FVKESK. CDR3 bases: TGTGCCAGCGCCAGGGGGGTGGGAACTGAAGCTTTCTTT. Residues: CASARGVGTEAFF.

The chain carries TRBV27 and TRBJ2-1; 11 bases fit TRBD2. V lost 2 bases, J lost 5 bases, and 8 bases stayed unmatched. The CDR3 loop spans 17 amino acids. From germline, CDR1 is MNHEY and CDR2 SMNVEV (reference sequence). CDR3 amino acids: CASSLGVAGGVNNEQFF. Written as DNA, the CDR3 is TGTGCCAGCAGTTTAGGGGTAGCGGGAGGGGTCAACAATGAGCAGTTCTTC.

This clone was found once. The chain combines TRBV25-1 with TRBJ2-2; 9 bases are a match to TRBD1. The germline V gene encodes CDR1 MGHDK and CDR2 SYGVNS. V shed 7 bases, J shed 2 bases, and the junction held 8 bases outside the gene matches. The CDR3 spans 16 residues. The DNA of the CDR3 is TGTGCCAGCACCTATGACAGGGGGGCCAACACCGGGGAGCTGTTTTTT. It specifies CASTYDRGANTGELFF.

The chain combines TRBV18 with TRBJ1-5, with a weak D call TRBD1 (5 bases). The germline CDR1 and CDR2 sequences are KGHSH and LQKENI. Trimming removed 3 bases from V and 0 bases from J, with 12 bases in between. The CDR3 length is 16 residues. CDR3 sequence (DNA): TGTGCCAGCTCACCGACGACAGTGTATAGCAATCAGCCCCAGCATTTT. Encoded protein: CASSPTTVYSNQPQHF.

The genes are TRBV10-2 and TRBJ2-7, with D maybe TRBD1 (5 bases). Trimming shortened V by 0 bases and J by 1 base, and 19 bases separated the two germline ends. Germline CDR1 reads WSHSY; CDR2 reads SAAADI. The CDR3 totals 18 residues. CDR3 amino acids: CASSESAGRRLWSYEQYF. The CDR3 DNA follows: TGCGCCAGCAGTGAGTCCGCAGGGCGCCGTTTGTGGTCCTACGAGCAGTACTTC.